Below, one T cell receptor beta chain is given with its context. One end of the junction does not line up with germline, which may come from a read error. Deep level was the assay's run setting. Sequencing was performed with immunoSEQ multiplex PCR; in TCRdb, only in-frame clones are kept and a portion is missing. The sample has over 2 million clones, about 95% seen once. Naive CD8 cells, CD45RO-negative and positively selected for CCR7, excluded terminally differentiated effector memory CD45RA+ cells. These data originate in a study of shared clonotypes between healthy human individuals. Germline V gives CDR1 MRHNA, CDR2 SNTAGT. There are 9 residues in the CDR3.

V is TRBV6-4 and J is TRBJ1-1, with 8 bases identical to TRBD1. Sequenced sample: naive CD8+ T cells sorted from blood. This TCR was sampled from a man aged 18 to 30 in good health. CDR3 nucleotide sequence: TGTGCCAGCAGTACGGACAGGGACTTT. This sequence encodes CASSTDRDF.